Presented here are 27 T cell receptor beta chains from one specimen sequenced in a study of blood T cell repertoires in COVID-19. Assay used: immunoSEQ multiplex PCR; TCRdb lists only in-frame clones, some missing. The sample yields 450,000 to 600,000 clones, 87% seen once. The sequenced sample consisted of PBMCs or T cells enriched from blood (not recorded which). The receptors come from a woman between 18 and 30 years old who had recovered from COVID-19.

The chain is built from TRBV5-1 and TRBJ2-1; 10 bases are a match to TRBD2. Trimming removed 0 bases from V and 7 bases from J; junction bases left unmatched: 7. CDR1 is SGHRS, CDR2 YFSETQ, per germline. CDR3 length: 16 amino acids. The CDR3 loop reads CASSLEGLAIVNEQFF. The CDR3 nucleotides are TGCGCCAGCAGCTTGGAGGGACTAGCGATTGTAAATGAGCAGTTCTTC. The full variable domain, completed using reference TRBV5-1 and TRBJ2-1, is KAGVTQTPRYLIKTRGQQVTLSCSPISGHRSVSWYQQTPGQGLQFLFEYFSETQRNKGNFPGRFSGRQFSNSRSEMNVSTLELGDSALYLCASSLEGLAIVNEQFFGPGTRLTVL.

The chain combines TRBV7-2 with TRBJ1-2; TRBD1 agrees at 9 bases. This CDR3 spans 15 amino acids. After removal of 4 bases from V and 8 bases from J, the junction contained 11 bases not matched to a gene. Germline V gene sequence: CDR1 SGHTA, CDR2 FQGNSA. The CDR3: CASSYTRTGAEGYTF. CDR3 coding DNA: TGTGCCAGCAGCTACACTCGGACAGGGGCGGAGGGCTACACCTTC.

The rearrangement uses TRBV2 and TRBJ2-2, with TRBD2 matching over 7 bases. CDR1 is SNHLY and CDR2 is FYNNEI in the germline V gene. The V gene end was trimmed by 4 bases and the J gene end by 8 bases; junction bases not matched to a gene: 4. CDR3 length equals 13 residues. The CDR3 DNA sequence: TGTGCCAGCAGTGCGGGAGCGGGAGGGGAGCTGTTTTTT. Amino acid sequence: CASSAGAGGELFF.

The sample holds one count of this clone. V and J are TRBV12-3 or TRBV12-4 and TRBJ2-5, with a weak D call TRBD2 (6 bases). Trimming shortened V by 1 base and J by 4 bases, and 7 bases separated the two germline ends. This CDR3 contains 13 residues. CDR3 loop: CASSLEAGETQYF. The CDR3 DNA follows: TGTGCCAGCAGTTTAGAAGCGGGAGAGACCCAGTACTTC.

The V and J genes are TRBV19 and TRBJ1-5; 8 nucleotides align to TRBD1. Germline V CDR1 and CDR2: LNHDA, SQIVND (reference sequence). With V trimmed by 3 bases and J by 7 bases, 5 bases remained unmatched. This CDR3 has 14 residues. The CDR3 DNA reads TGTGCCAGTAGTATGACAGGGGTCCGACAGCCCCAGCATTTT. This sequence encodes CASSMTGVRQPQHF.

This sequence joins TRBV5-1 and TRBJ2-5, with D possibly matching TRBD2 (6 bases). Germline CDR1 reads SGHRS; CDR2 reads YFSETQ. Trimming took 4 bases from V and 4 from J, leaving 26 bases between them. The CDR3 consists of 18 residues. The CDR3 spells CASSPGTLGTSSGETQYF. The CDR3 nucleotides read TGCGCCAGCAGCCCCGGGACGCTGGGGACTTCCAGCGGAGAGACCCAGTACTTC.

This clone was detected only a few times. V gene TRBV19 combines with J gene TRBJ1-2; TRBD1 might be the D (6 bases). The CDR3 totals 14 residues. The V gene lost 4 bases and the J gene lost 5 bases, with 14 bases spanning the gap. From germline, CDR1 is LNHDA and CDR2 SQIVND (reference sequence). CDR3 sequence reads: CASSNGLGGYGYTF. The CDR3 DNA sequence: TGTGCCAGTAGTAACGGTCTAGGGGGATATGGCTACACCTTC.

The chain links TRBV10-1 to TRBJ2-1, with 9 bases lining up with TRBD1. This CDR3 has 14 amino acids. Germline CDR1 WNHNN, CDR2 SYGVQD (reference sequence). V shed 8 bases, J shed 3 bases, and the junction held 5 bases outside the gene matches. The CDR3 here is CASPPGQGYNEQFF. The CDR3 bases are TGCGCCAGCCCACCGGGACAGGGCTACAATGAGCAGTTCTTC.

On this clone itself: This specimen includes other DNA sequences encoding the same CDR3. The chain recombines TRBV5-1 with TRBJ1-1, with 7 bases fitting TRBD1. V lost 1 base and J lost 1; bases outside the gene matches: 4. CDR3 length: 15 amino acids. From germline, CDR1 is SGHRS and CDR2 YFSETQ. CDR3 DNA: TGCGCCAGCAGCTTGACAGGGGTTGAGAACACTGAAGCTTTCTTT. It encodes CASSLTGVENTEAFF.

This chain links TRBV12-3 or TRBV12-4 with TRBJ1-2, with 8 bases lining up with TRBD1. This CDR3 has 13 amino acids. V gave up 4 bases and J gave up 8 bases; unmatched junction bases: 6. DNA for the CDR3: TGTGCCAGCAGTTCGGACAGGGTTAGGGGCTACACCTTC. Translated: CASSSDRVRGYTF.

The V gene is TRBV2, the J gene TRBJ1-3; no definite D call. Trimming removed 6 bases at V and 3 bases at J, with 6 bases between. CDR3 length equals 12 residues. Germline values: CDR1 SNHLY, CDR2 FYNNEI. As DNA, the CDR3 is TGTGCCAGCAGAGCAAGTGGAAACACCATATATTTT. It yields the protein CASRASGNTIYF.

The V and J genes are TRBV7-2 and TRBJ1-6; no reliable D call. Germline V lookup: CDR1 SGHTA, CDR2 FQGNSA. The CDR3 contains 13 residues. V was clipped by 7 bases and J by 9 bases, with 13 bases between them. DNA for the CDR3: TGTGCCAGCACTCCCGTCGGGGTTTCACCCCTCCACTTT. This codes for CASTPVGVSPLHF.

This clone was seen only once. The V gene is TRBV14, the J gene TRBJ1-5; 7 bases fit TRBD1. The V segment lost 6 bases and the J segment 5 bases; nucleotides outside the gene matches: 4. This CDR3 is 13 amino acids long. The germline CDR1 and CDR2 sequences are SGHDN and FVKESK. In nucleotides, the CDR3 is TGTGCCAGCAGTAGGGACAGCGATCAGCCCCAGCATTTT. Protein sequence: CASSRDSDQPQHF.

V gene TRBV12-3 or TRBV12-4 combines with J gene TRBJ1-1; 8 nucleotides line up with TRBD1. Losses at the gene ends were 5 bases for V and 11 bases for J; bases not matched to a gene: 4. The CDR3 has 11 amino acids. CDR3 in DNA: TGTGCCAGCAGTCGGGACAGGAAGGCTTTCTTT. Translating it yields CASSRDRKAFF.

The V gene is TRBV19, the J gene TRBJ2-3; D unclear. This CDR3 is built from 14 residues. Trimming removed 5 bases at V and 1 base at J, with 10 bases between. Germline lookup yields CDR1 LNHDA and CDR2 SQIVND (reference sequence). The CDR3 loop reads CASSQVMGTDTQYF. CDR3 DNA sequence: TGTGCCAGTAGTCAGGTAATGGGCACAGATACGCAGTATTTT. Drawing the rest from reference TRBV19 and TRBJ2-3, the complete variable domain is DGGITQSPKYLFRKEGQNVTLSCEQNLNHDAMYWYRQDPGQGLRLIYYSQIVNDFQKGDIAEGYSVSREKKESFPLTVTSAQKNPTAFYLCASSQVMGTDTQYFGPGTRLTVL.

This clone was seen a few times. The chain has TRBV5-1 and TRBJ1-1; 11 bases are a match to TRBD1. V trimming: 4 bases; J trimming: 5 bases; junction bases outside the gene matches: 16. The germline V gene has CDR1 SGHRS and CDR2 YFSETQ. This CDR3 has 18 amino acids. The CDR3 DNA follows: TGCGCCAGCAGCCTACTCAACCCCCTAGGGACAGGGGGGACTGAAGCTTTCTTT. Its protein is CASSLLNPLGTGGTEAFF.

The V gene is TRBV12-3 or TRBV12-4, the J gene TRBJ1-2; D is possibly TRBD1 (5 bases). The CDR3 covers 12 residues. The V end lost 5 bases, the J end lost 6 bases, and 10 bases lay between the germline ends. The CDR3 nucleotides read TGTGCCAGCAGTCGAGACAGCAATGGCTACACCTTC. Its protein is CASSRDSNGYTF.

This chain connects TRBV19 to TRBJ2-7; 13 nucleotides agree with TRBD2. Germline values: CDR1 LNHDA, CDR2 SQIVND (reference sequence). The CDR3 is 17 amino acids. The V segment lost 3 bases and the J segment 3 bases; nucleotides outside the gene matches: 8. This chain's CDR3 is CASSMRLAGGLNYEQYF. The CDR3 bases are TGTGCCAGTAGTATGAGACTAGCGGGGGGCCTGAACTACGAGCAGTACTTC. Using reference TRBV19 and TRBJ2-7 for the parts outside the CDR3, the full variable domain is DGGITQSPKYLFRKEGQNVTLSCEQNLNHDAMYWYRQDPGQGLRLIYYSQIVNDFQKGDIAEGYSVSREKKESFPLTVTSAQKNPTAFYLCASSMRLAGGLNYEQYFGPGTRLTVT.

The J gene is TRBJ1-1, the V gene TRBV18; D is possibly TRBD1 (5 bases). Germline lookup yields CDR1 KGHSH and CDR2 LQKENI. V was clipped by 2 bases and J by 3 bases, with 13 bases between them. CDR3 length: 15 residues. CDR3 loop: CASSPEQGTDTEAFF. The CDR3 DNA sequence: TGTGCCAGCTCACCAGAGCAGGGAACGGACACTGAAGCTTTCTTT.

The chain carries TRBV7-2 and TRBJ1-1; D gene ambiguous. The V gene lost 1 base and the J gene lost 3 bases, with 9 bases spanning the gap. CDR1 is SGHTA, CDR2 FQGNSA, per germline. The CDR3 covers 14 residues. CDR3 loop: CASSLGSDYTEAFF. DNA for the CDR3: TGTGCCAGCAGCTTAGGTTCAGATTACACTGAAGCTTTCTTT.

The chain uses TRBV2 and TRBJ1-4; possibly TRBD1 for D (5 bases). Germline V gene data show CDR1 as SNHLY and CDR2 as FYNNEI. This CDR3 comprises 12 residues. With 11 bases removed from V and 5 bases from J, the gap between germline ends came to 12 bases. The CDR3 region is CARRGRNEKLFF. CDR3 DNA: TGTGCCCGTCGGGGGAGGAATGAAAAACTGTTTTTT.

The chain is built from TRBV2 and TRBJ2-1; D possibly corresponds to TRBD1 (6 bases). The CDR3 spans 15 residues. Germline assignment: CDR1 SNHLY and CDR2 FYNNEI. Between the trimmed V and J ends, which lost 2 bases and 1 base, there was a span of 9 bases. The CDR3 DNA reads TGTGCCAGCAGTGAAAGAGGACAGTCCTACAATGAGCAGTTCTTC. Amino acid sequence: CASSERGQSYNEQFF.

As concerns this clone: A much larger clone differs by one base, so this may be a read error. The genes are TRBV5-1 and TRBJ2-7, with D possibly being TRBD1 (6 bases). This CDR3 comprises 14 residues. Looked up from germline, CDR1 is SGHRS and CDR2 is YFSETQ. DNA for the CDR3: TGCGCCAGCAGCTCCCGACAGGAGCTGTACGGGCAGTACTTC. Translated: CASSSRQELYGQYF. Full variable domain (missing parts from reference TRBV5-1 and TRBJ2-7): KAGVTQTPRYLIKTRGQQVTLSCSPISGHRSVSWYQQTPGQGLQFLFEYFSETQRNKGNFPGRFSGRQFSNSRSEMNVSTLELGDSALYLCASSSRQELYGQYFGPGTRLTVT.

This sequence joins TRBV10-1 and TRBJ2-7; 7 nucleotides line up with TRBD1. J gave up 5 bases and V 6 bases, and 16 bases lay outside the gene matches. Germline V gene lookup returns CDR1 WNHNN and CDR2 SYGVQD (reference sequence). This CDR3 contains 16 residues. The CDR3 loop is CASSDALDRRTNEQYF. The CDR3 DNA follows: TGCGCCAGCAGCGACGCCCTGGACAGGCGGACCAACGAGCAGTACTTC.

The J gene is TRBJ2-7, the V gene TRBV5-1; 8 nucleotides align to TRBD1. Germline lookup yields CDR1 SGHRS and CDR2 YFSETQ. V gave up 3 bases and J gave up 6 bases; unmatched junction bases: 14. The CDR3 spans 16 residues. The CDR3 region is CASSSGDRPLWVEQYF. The DNA of the CDR3 is TGCGCCAGCAGCTCAGGGGACAGGCCCTTGTGGGTCGAGCAGTACTTC.

The gene calls are TRBV9 and TRBJ1-1, with 10 bases identical to TRBD1. Germline V gives CDR1 SGDLS, CDR2 YYNGEE. Trimming took 3 bases from V and 6 from J; bases not matched to a gene: 14. The CDR3 runs to 17 residues. Here the CDR3 reads CASSANPRQGARAEAFF. As DNA, the CDR3 is TGTGCCAGCAGCGCCAATCCTCGACAGGGGGCACGGGCTGAAGCTTTCTTT.

V is TRBV2 and J is TRBJ1-2; TRBD1 agrees at 7 bases. With 4 bases clipped from V and 2 bases from J, the junction kept 7 bases outside the gene matches. Per germline, CDR1 SNHLY and CDR2 FYNNEI. The CDR3 extends over 15 amino acids. CDR3 sequence: CASSALQGRNYGYTF. DNA for the CDR3: TGTGCCAGCAGTGCGTTACAGGGGAGGAACTATGGCTACACCTTC. Full variable domain (outside the CDR3, taken from reference TRBV2 and TRBJ1-2): EPEVTQTPSHQVTQMGQEVILRCVPISNHLYFYWYRQILGQKVEFLVSFYNNEISEKSEIFDDQFSVERPDGSNFTLKIRSTKLEDSAMYFCASSALQGRNYGYTFGSGTRLTVV.